This T cell receptor beta chain was profiled in a study of CD8 T cells in Susac syndrome. Points from the study as a whole: It was acknowledged by the study that relatively few individuals were included in its TCR sequencing and HLA analysis.

The RNA input was about 0.45 to 1 ug, and it was reverse transcribed with random hexamers. A multiplex approach, immunoSEQ multiplex PCR, amplified TCR beta CDR3 across 54 Vbeta and 13 Jbeta. TCRdb reprocessed the immunoSEQ multiplex PCR reads with MiXCR, giving one entry per CDR3 protein. Of fewer than 200,000 distinct CDR3 sequences in the sample, around 93% were seen once. About this clonotype: Its antigen remains unidentified.

This receptor was identified in a human donor in good health. Sequenced material: CD4+ T cells from PBMCs.

The CDR3 spells CASSSRTGRRGNTIYF. CDR3 DNA: TGTGCCAGCAGCTCCAGGACAGGCAGGCGTGGAAACACCATATATTTT. V usage is TRBV7-2 and J usage is TRBJ1-3; 7 positions agree with TRBD1. The CDR3 loop spans 16 amino acids. Germline CDR1 and CDR2: SGHTA and FQGNSA. The trim removed 4 bases at V and 3 bases at J, leaving 9 bases unmatched.